This T cell receptor (beta chain) stems from a study of T cells in Graves' hyperthyroidism and ophthalmopathy. Study details: Blood from the periphery was taken at initial diagnosis, before any treatment.

This clonotype was observed a handful of times. There are 20 residues in the CDR3. Germline-derived CDR1 and CDR2 are SQVTM and ANQGSEA. Trimming at V came to 0 bases and at J to 0 bases, leaving 10 bases not matched to a gene. Investigators excluded patients with uncontrolled infection, other autoimmune disease, pregnancy or lactation. RNA transcripts served as the template for amplifying TCR beta CDR3 regions. TCR CDR3 underwent first-round RT-PCR with the HTBI primer set. MiXCR was run by TCRdb on the multiplex PCR reads, yielding one entry per CDR3 protein. The table has almost 600,000 distinct CDR3 sequences, about 15% seen once.

This receptor was identified in a woman in her 30s with Graves' hyperthyroidism that later progressed to Graves' ophthalmopathy. The source material was blood. The chain links TRBV29-1 to TRBJ2-6; 11 nucleotides agree with TRBD2. CDR3 sequence: CSVEDYVPTSGSSGANVLTF. CDR3 nucleotide sequence: TGCAGCGTTGAAGATTATGTTCCCACTAGCGGGAGCTCTGGGGCCAACGTCCTGACTTTC. Together with reference TRBV29-1 and TRBJ2-6, the CDR3 gives the full variable domain: SAVISQKPSRDICQRGTSLTIQCQVDSQVTMMFWYRQQPGQSLTLIATANQGSEATYESGFVIDKFPISRPNLTFSTLTVSNMSPEDSSIYLCSVEDYVPTSGSSGANVLTFGAGSRLTVL.